This TCR beta chain was obtained from a study of CXCR3-negative and CXCR3-positive naive CD8 T cells. Study-wide results and limits: The study found that naive CXCR3-negative and CXCR3-positive cells shared TRBV-TRBJ usage, while memory cells differed. CXCR3-negative naive cells had less hydrophobic TRB CDR3s than did CXCR3-positive naive cells.

Preparation of TRB cDNA libraries relied on 5' RACE carrying UMI labels. Using the 5' RACE reads, TCRdb records one entry per CDR3 protein without DNA. The sample data list around 81,000 distinct CDR3 sequences. With regard to this clonotype: Its antigen is currently unknown.

This CDR3 has 16 amino acids. CDR1 and CDR2 from the germline V gene are MNHNY and SVGAGI (reference sequence). The sample consisted of naive CXCR3- CD8+ T cells from blood. Subset defined: CD45RO-CCR7+CD27+CD95- naive CD8+ T cells lacking CXCR3 (TNR3-). The sequence came from a human donor in good health. Some clones in this sample may be carry-over from other donors' samples. The chain carries TRBV6-6 and TRBJ2-7; TCRdb picks TRBD1, but there is no DNA to check that call. The CDR3 loop reads CASSFHRESSSYEQYF.